This T cell receptor beta chain was captured by sequencing in a study of blood T cell repertoires in COVID-19. Using immunoSEQ multiplex PCR, the repertoire was profiled, and TCRdb retains in-frame clones only, with some absent. The repertoire holds about 400,000 clones, with more than 75% as singletons. Trimming removed 4 bases at V and 7 bases at J, with 17 bases between. The germline V gene has CDR1 LNHDA and CDR2 SQIVND (reference sequence). The CDR3 has 14 residues. Sequenced: peripheral blood. The chain has TRBV19 and TRBJ2-7; maybe TRBD2 (6 bases). This sequence originates from a human donor in a cohort sampled during active COVID-19. In nucleotides, the CDR3 is TGTGCCAGTAGTAAGACTAGGACCTCCACGGAGCAGTACTTC. It codes for CASSKTRTSTEQYF. Drawing the rest from reference TRBV19 and TRBJ2-7, the complete variable domain is DGGITQSPKYLFRKEGQNVTLSCEQNLNHDAMYWYRQDPGQGLRLIYYSQIVNDFQKGDIAEGYSVSREKKESFPLTVTSAQKNPTAFYLCASSKTRTSTEQYFGPGTRLTVT.